This entry describes one TCR beta chain. The sample comes from a study of STAT5B mutations in CD4+ large granular lymphocyte leukemia. Profiling relied on immunoSEQ multiplex PCR, and the TCRdb table lists in-frame clones only, not all of them. The sample includes around 32,000 clones, approximately 72% of them seen just once. V dropped 1 base and J dropped 6; count of bases not matched to a gene: 7. Germline V gene data show CDR1 as SQVTM and CDR2 as ANQGSEA. This CDR3 comprises 14 residues. The chain recombines TRBV29-1 with TRBJ2-3; 7 bases are shared with TRBD2. The clonotype was recovered from a human donor in good health. Source material: CD4+ T cells from blood buffy coats. The CDR3 coding sequence is TGCAGCGTTGAAGGGACTAGTGCCGCGGATACGCAGTATTTT. This sequence encodes CSVEGTSAADTQYF.